This T cell receptor (beta chain) was observed in a study of CD8+CD57+ T cells in acquired aplastic anemia. In the study overall: Isolated CD4+ and CD8+ cells, once sorted, yielded DNA averaging roughly 3 ug.

The template used for profiling TCR beta VDJ and CDR3 was genomic DNA. MiXCR, applied by TCRdb to the reads, yields one record per CDR3 protein. The sample holds about 290,000 distinct CDR3 sequences; under 65% are singletons and the top ten take 1.3%. V lost 1 base and J lost 3; bases outside the gene matches: 8. CDR1 is DFQATT, CDR2 SNEGSKA, per germline (reference sequence). The CDR3 extends over 15 amino acids. All sequencing subjects had displayed CD8+CD57+ cell expansion on flow cytometry. With no exception, the patients had severe acquired aplastic anemia. The receptor's source is a human donor with aplastic anemia. The sequenced sample consisted of sorted CD4+, CD8+, or CD8+CD57+ T cells (not recorded which) from PBMCs. V gene TRBV20-1 combines with J gene TRBJ2-7; 8 bases fit TRBD2. As DNA, the CDR3 is TGCAGTGCTAGAGTAGCGGGGAGAGGGCGCTACGAGCAGTACTTC. Its protein product is CSARVAGRGRYEQYF.